One sample yielded the 8 T cell receptor beta chains listed below, sequenced in a study of patients and donors after allogeneic stem cell transplantation. TCRdb recomputed calls from the RT-PCR reads with MiXCR, one row per CDR3 protein. The data show 800,000 to 1,000,000 distinct CDR3 sequences, 18% seen once. The sample was blood, either unsorted or a sorted T cell fraction (not recorded which). The receptors come from a human donor who was either an allogeneic HSCT recipient or a stem cell or donor lymphocyte infusion donor (not recorded which). It is not recorded whose cells these are; they may come from a transplant donor.

V is TRBV11-2 and J is TRBJ2-1; D perhaps matches TRBD1 (6 bases). Trimming took off 4 bases at V and 9 bases at J, with 10 bases between the two ends. The germline V gene has CDR1 SGHAT and CDR2 FQNNGV. The CDR3 totals 12 residues. The CDR3 sequence: CASSSTGREQFF. The CDR3 DNA reads TGTGCCAGCAGCTCCACAGGGCGTGAGCAGTTCTTC.

V is TRBV2 and J is TRBJ1-5, with 7 positions matching TRBD1. From germline, CDR1 is SNHLY and CDR2 FYNNEI. This CDR3 is 14 amino acids long. V dropped 6 bases and J dropped 3; count of bases not matched to a gene: 5. In nucleotides, the CDR3 is TGTGCCAGCAGGGGACAGAGCCCCAATCAGCCCCAGCATTTT. Protein product: CASRGQSPNQPQHF.

This sequence joins TRBV3-1 and TRBJ1-2; D is unclear. The CDR3 totals 15 residues. CDR1 and CDR2 from the germline V gene are LGHDT and YNNKEL (reference sequence). The V gene lost 0 bases and the J gene lost 4 bases, with 12 bases spanning the gap. In DNA, the CDR3 is TGTGCCAGCAGCCAAGATATCACCTTTGGCTATGGCTACACCTTC. Its protein is CASSQDITFGYGYTF.

DNA of the CDR3: TGTGCCAGCAGCCTAAGAGTACTAGCGGGGGGCACAGATACGCAGTATTTT. This translates into CASSLRVLAGGTDTQYF. The chain couples TRBV6-2 or TRBV6-3 to TRBJ2-3, with 11 positions matching TRBD2. Germline V lookup: CDR1 MNHEY, CDR2 SVGEGT. V lost 6 bases, J lost 1 base, and 9 bases stayed unmatched. The CDR3 length is 17 residues.

In its sample, this clonotype was seen a few times. V and J are TRBV20-1 and TRBJ1-5, with 7 bases identical to TRBD1. The germline gives CDR1 DFQATT, CDR2 SNEGSKA (reference sequence). The CDR3 contains 14 residues. Losses at the gene ends were 3 bases for V and 6 bases for J; bases not matched to a gene: 8. The chain's CDR3 is CSASRQGSGQPQHF. Written as DNA, the CDR3 is TGCAGTGCTAGCCGACAGGGATCAGGTCAGCCCCAGCATTTT.

This clonotype was detected a few times. The chain combines TRBV24-1 with TRBJ2-2; 8 bases match TRBD1. The CDR3 is 17 amino acids. Germline V gene sequence: CDR1 KGHDR, CDR2 SFDVKD. Trimming removed 4 bases from V and 5 bases from J; junction bases left unmatched: 11. The chain's CDR3 is CATSDYTGGLRTGELFF. CDR3 coding DNA: TGTGCCACCAGTGACTATACAGGGGGATTGAGGACCGGGGAGCTGTTTTTT.

The V call is TRBV12-3 or TRBV12-4, the J call TRBJ1-2, with D perhaps matching TRBD1 (6 bases). The CDR3 totals 12 residues. Deletions cut 4 bases from V and 8 bases from J, with 11 bases between. The CDR3 coding sequence is TGTGCCAGCAGTTCCCGGGGGGCGGGCTACACCTTC. This codes for CASSSRGAGYTF.

The V gene is TRBV10-3, the J gene TRBJ2-2; D perhaps matches TRBD1 (6 bases). Germline values: CDR1 ENHRY, CDR2 SYGVKD. Trimming took 6 bases from V and 7 from J, leaving 15 bases between them. This CDR3 region has 14 residues. CDR3: CAIRQKGEIGELFF. CDR3 nucleotides: TGTGCCATCAGGCAAAAGGGGGAAATCGGGGAGCTGTTTTTT.